The present T cell receptor (beta chain) was sequenced within a study of cytomegalovirus exposure and HLA in healthy donors. The study, taken as a whole, reports: There was a cluster of highly shared sequence variants that was likely a sequencing artifact.

The CDR3 consists of 13 residues. Trimming took off 6 bases at V and 4 bases at J, with 12 bases between the two ends. Germline V gene data show CDR1 as SGHAT and CDR2 as FQNNGV. In regard to this clone: Its specificity is not known.

The PCR contained 60 Vbeta and 13 Jbeta primers. Clones were sequenced by immunoSEQ multiplex PCR, and TCRdb holds only the in-frame ones, with some missing. This table holds around 91,000 clones, more than 70% found once. The sample consisted of PBMCs. The chain employs TRBV11-2 and TRBJ1-1; D is possibly TRBD1 (5 bases). The receptor was isolated from a male donor in good health and CMV-seropositive. DNA of the CDR3: TGTGCCAGCAGAAGGGGTAGCGGCACTGAAGCTTTCTTT. Translating it yields CASRRGSGTEAFF.